Shown below are 29 T cell receptor beta chains from a single sample sequenced in a study of OX40 agonist ivuxolimab in advanced cancers. Measured with immunoSEQ multiplex PCR; TCRdb has only the in-frame clones, and not every one. In the table there are 57,000 or so clones, around 83% of which are singletons. The material was CD4+ or CD8+ T cells sorted from blood, obtained in a trial of the OX40 agonist ivuxolimab. The receptors come from an adult with an advanced solid tumor such as melanoma, head and neck, liver or kidney cancer.

A few counts support this clone. The CDR3 loop is CASSLGTGRMNTEAFF. In DNA form, the CDR3 reads TGTGCCAGCAGCTTGGGGACAGGGAGGATGAACACTGAAGCTTTCTTT. V and J are TRBV5-4 and TRBJ1-1; 8 bases fit TRBD1. The trim removed 0 bases at V and 0 bases at J, leaving 4 bases unmatched. Germline V lookup: CDR1 SGHNT, CDR2 YYREEE (reference sequence). The CDR3 consists of 16 residues. The full variable domain, with the rest looked up from reference TRBV5-4 and TRBJ1-1, is ETGVTQSPTHLIKTRGQQVTLRCSSQSGHNTVSWYQQALGQGPQFIFQYYREEENGRGNFPPRFSGLQFPNYSSELNVNALELDDSALYLCASSLGTGRMNTEAFFGQGTRLTVV.

This clone was counted a few times. The V and J genes are TRBV4-1 and TRBJ2-1, with 10 bases identical to TRBD1. Per the germline V gene, CDR1 is MGHRA and CDR2 is YSYEKL. The J segment lost 2 bases and the V segment lost 5 bases, leaving 3 bases of the junction unmatched. The CDR3 sequence is 15 residues long. CDR3 coding DNA: TGCGCCAGCAGCTGGGGACAGGGGACCTACAATGAGCAGTTCTTC. Translated: CASSWGQGTYNEQFF.

The chain uses TRBV7-2 and TRBJ2-5; D possibly corresponds to TRBD1 (6 bases). The tail of the sequence fits TRBJ2-7 better, so the J call may be wrong. Germline V gene sequence: CDR1 SGHTA, CDR2 FQGNSA. This CDR3 is 14 amino acids long. In DNA form, the CDR3 reads TGTGCCAGCAGCTCATACAGGGACTCCTACGAGCAGTACTTC. Protein sequence: CASSSYRDSYEQYF.

The J gene is TRBJ1-5, the V gene TRBV18; TRBD1 agrees at 7 bases. CDR3 length: 16 amino acids. V shed 3 bases, J shed 0 bases, and the junction held 5 bases outside the gene matches. Germline CDR1 is KGHSH and CDR2 is LQKENI. CDR3 loop: CASSPGQANSNQPQHF. The CDR3 DNA reads TGTGCCAGCTCACCCGGACAGGCAAATAGCAATCAGCCCCAGCATTTT.

The chain combines TRBV28 with TRBJ1-3; 8 bases match TRBD1. The CDR3 runs 14 residues. V dropped 6 bases and J dropped 8; count of bases not matched to a gene: 9. Germline CDR1 reads MDHEN; CDR2 reads SYDVKM. The CDR3 region is CASRSGGNTDTIYF. The CDR3 DNA sequence: TGTGCCAGCAGATCAGGGGGCAATACGGACACCATATATTTT.

V and J are TRBV18 and TRBJ1-4; 9 bases are shared with TRBD1. V lost 3 bases to trimming and J lost 7 bases; unmatched junction nucleotides: 6. Germline assignment: CDR1 KGHSH and CDR2 LQKENI. The CDR3 sequence is 15 residues long. This chain's CDR3 is CASSPRDRESEKLFF. CDR3 bases: TGTGCCAGCTCACCCCGGGACAGGGAGAGTGAAAAACTGTTTTTT.

This clone was observed once. This rearrangement joins TRBV5-4 to TRBJ2-7; no firm D call. The CDR3 covers 15 residues. The V and J ends lost 0 bases and 0 bases respectively, with 10 bases between them. The germline CDR1 and CDR2 sequences are SGHNT and YYREEE (reference sequence). CDR3 bases: TGTGCCAGCAGCTTGGGCCAGAGCCTCTCCTACGAGCAGTACTTC. The encoded protein is CASSLGQSLSYEQYF.

The chain recombines TRBV2 with TRBJ2-3; tentative D call: TRBD2 (5 bases). V shed 6 bases and J shed 5 bases, with 18 bases lying between them. CDR1 is SNHLY and CDR2 is FYNNEI in the germline V gene. CDR3 length: 15 amino acids. In nucleotides, the CDR3 is TGTGCCAGCAGGAGCGCGGGTGTGTGGCAAGATACGCAGTATTTT. Translation: CASRSAGVWQDTQYF.

The chain employs TRBV15 and TRBJ2-1; 15 nucleotides match TRBD2. The CDR3 contains 18 residues. CDR1 and CDR2 from the germline V gene are LNHNV and YYDKDF (reference sequence). Losses at the gene ends were 0 bases for V and 7 bases for J; bases not matched to a gene: 7. CDR3 sequence reads: CATSREGLAGGLRNEQFF. CDR3 nucleotide sequence: TGTGCCACCAGCAGAGAGGGACTAGCGGGGGGTCTTCGGAATGAGCAGTTCTTC.

V gene TRBV18 combines with J gene TRBJ1-1, with a tentative D call TRBD1 (6 bases). The CDR3 has 14 residues. Germline CDR1 KGHSH, CDR2 LQKENI. The V end lost 3 bases, the J end lost 1 base, and 9 bases lay between the germline ends. The CDR3: CASSPGAENTEAFF. The CDR3 nucleotides are TGTGCCAGCTCACCGGGGGCGGAGAACACTGAAGCTTTCTTT.

CDR3 amino acids: CASGLGQNEQFF. The CDR3 DNA is TGTGCTAGTGGTTTGGGGCAAAATGAGCAGTTCTTC. The chain uses TRBV12-5 and TRBJ2-1; D gene unclear. Germline-derived CDR1 and CDR2 are LGHNT and FRNRAP. Trimming took off 1 base at V and 7 bases at J, with 5 bases between the two ends. There are 12 residues in the CDR3.

The V and J genes are TRBV9 and TRBJ1-1, with D unclear. The germline CDR1 and CDR2 sequences are SGDLS and YYNGEE. Trimming removed 2 bases at V and 1 base at J, with 12 bases between. The CDR3 is made up of 15 amino acids. CDR3 residues: CASSVGGLGNTEAFF. Written as DNA, the CDR3 is TGTGCCAGCAGCGTCGGAGGCTTGGGGAACACTGAAGCTTTCTTT.

The chain uses TRBV2 and TRBJ2-5, with D unresolved. With the DNA end fitting TRBJ2-7 better, the J assignment may be wrong. Germline CDR1 and CDR2: SNHLY and FYNNEI. The CDR3 is 14 amino acids. CDR3 loop: CASRKLEGTYEQYF. CDR3 bases: TGTGCCAGCAGGAAGCTGGAAGGGACCTACGAGCAGTACTTC.

This chain uses TRBV2 with TRBJ2-1; 11 nucleotides match TRBD2. The V and J ends lost 8 bases and 6 bases, in that order; junction bases with no gene match: 9. CDR1 is SNHLY and CDR2 is FYNNEI in the germline V gene. This CDR3 spans 15 amino acids. The CDR3 sequence is CASRLGLAGLNEQFF. CDR3 coding DNA: TGTGCCAGCCGACTCGGACTAGCGGGCCTCAATGAGCAGTTCTTC.

The V gene is TRBV6-4, the J gene TRBJ2-5; 9 bases align to TRBD1. The CDR3 totals 13 residues. Germline V gene lookup returns CDR1 MRHNA and CDR2 SNTAGT. V trimming: 6 bases; J trimming: 3 bases; junction bases outside the gene matches: 2. The DNA for the CDR3 is TGTGCCAGCAGCCGGACAGGGGAAGAGACCCAGTACTTC. It yields the protein CASSRTGEETQYF.

This chain links TRBV19 with TRBJ2-1; D remains unclear. The CDR3 is 11 residues long. The V end lost 0 bases, the J end lost 8 bases, and 2 bases lay between the germline ends. Germline lookup yields CDR1 LNHDA and CDR2 SQIVND (reference sequence). The CDR3 sequence is CASSIDDEQFF. The CDR3, as DNA: TGTGCCAGTAGTATAGATGATGAGCAGTTCTTC.

This chain connects TRBV28 to TRBJ2-7, with 11 positions matching TRBD2. After removal of 6 bases from V and 1 base from J, the junction contained 11 bases not matched to a gene. The CDR3 is made up of 17 amino acids. Per germline, CDR1 MDHEN and CDR2 SYDVKM. The CDR3 spells CASSSLTSGTPSYEQYF. CDR3 sequence (DNA): TGTGCCAGCAGCTCTCTGACTAGCGGGACGCCGTCCTACGAGCAGTACTTC.

This clone has a single count. This rearrangement joins TRBV6-5 to TRBJ2-6, with 7 bases lining up with TRBD1. V lost 5 bases and J lost 2; bases outside the gene matches: 3. Germline CDR1 reads MNHEY; CDR2 reads SVGAGI. The CDR3 runs to 15 residues. The CDR3 region is CASSLTGAGANVLTF. Here the CDR3 DNA reads TGTGCCAGCAGTCTTACAGGGGCTGGGGCCAACGTCCTGACTTTC.

This clone came up a few times. The V and J genes are TRBV23-1 and TRBJ1-2; 7 bases are a match to TRBD1. TRBV23-1 is an ORF; its function is uncertain. The CDR3 is 15 residues long. J lost 2 bases, V lost 1 base, and 4 bases had no gene match. The CDR3 reads CASSQLEGANYGYTF. The CDR3 DNA sequence: TGCGCCAGCAGTCAATTGGAGGGGGCAAACTATGGCTACACCTTC.

The chain couples TRBV7-8 to TRBJ1-5; TRBD1 is a possible D gene (6 bases). Trimming removed 1 base at V and 5 bases at J, with 12 bases between. This CDR3 is 15 amino acids long. Germline CDR1 is SGHVS and CDR2 is FQNEAQ. As DNA, the CDR3 is TGTGCCAGCAGCTTAGGATTAGGGGGTCATCAGCCCCAGCATTTT. Its translation is CASSLGLGGHQPQHF.

The chain uses TRBV5-4 and TRBJ1-2; 8 positions agree with TRBD1. Germline lookup yields CDR1 SGHNT and CDR2 YYREEE (reference sequence). Trimming cost V 3 bases and J 2 bases; bases outside gene matches: 9. This CDR3 spans 16 amino acids. CDR3 sequence (DNA): TGTGCCAGCAGCTCATATAAAAGGACAGGGAACTATGGCTACACCTTC. Protein product: CASSSYKRTGNYGYTF.

The rearrangement uses TRBV7-9 and TRBJ2-1; TRBD2 matches 8 bases. Per the germline V gene, CDR1 is SEHNR and CDR2 is FQNEAQ (reference sequence). With V trimmed by 7 bases and J by 5 bases, 4 bases remained unmatched. The CDR3 covers 13 residues. The CDR3 spells CASTPGGNNEQFF. In nucleotides, the CDR3 is TGTGCCAGCACCCCGGGAGGGAACAATGAGCAGTTCTTC.

CDR3 bases: TGTGCCAGCTCTATCCGGCGGGGTCCAACTAATGAAAAACTGTTTTTT. Translating it yields CASSIRRGPTNEKLFF. The chain joins TRBV13 to TRBJ1-4; D uncertain. Germline V gene lookup returns CDR1 PRHDT and CDR2 FYEKMQ (reference sequence). The CDR3 spans 16 residues. V was trimmed by 8 bases and J by 0 bases, leaving 16 bases between them.

The chain is built from TRBV28 and TRBJ1-2, with TRBD1 as a possible D gene (6 bases). The CDR3 spans 17 residues. V gave up 3 bases and J gave up 4 bases, with 21 bases separating them. Looked up from germline, CDR1 is MDHEN and CDR2 is SYDVKM. The DNA of the CDR3 is TGTGCCAGCAGTTTGAGGGGGGCACAGGCTCGGATCTATGGCTACACCTTC. Its translation: CASSLRGAQARIYGYTF.

This sequence joins TRBV6-1 and TRBJ2-7, with 7 bases identical to TRBD1. The CDR3 consists of 14 residues. The junction had 7 bases not matched to a gene; V was cut back by 4 bases and J by 4 bases. CDR1 and CDR2 (germline): MNHNS, SASEGT. CDR3 loop: CASSANSQGYEQYF. Written as DNA, the CDR3 is TGTGCCAGCAGTGCAAACTCACAGGGGTACGAGCAGTACTTC.

This sequence joins TRBV15 and TRBJ2-1; tentatively, D is TRBD2 (5 bases). V dropped 1 base and J dropped 4 bases, with 11 bases sitting between them. There are 15 residues in the CDR3. The germline CDR1 and CDR2 sequences are LNHNV and YYDKDF (reference sequence). The CDR3 sequence is CATSRGADPYNEQFF. The DNA for the CDR3 is TGTGCCACCAGCAGAGGAGCGGACCCATACAATGAGCAGTTCTTC.

This chain connects TRBV19 to TRBJ1-5; 10 nucleotides align to TRBD1. V shed 5 bases, J shed 7 bases, and the junction held 5 bases outside the gene matches. The germline V gene encodes CDR1 LNHDA and CDR2 SQIVND (reference sequence). The length of the CDR3 is 14 residues. The CDR3 region is CASSPTGGPQPQHF. In nucleotides, the CDR3 is TGTGCCAGTAGTCCGACAGGGGGCCCACAGCCCCAGCATTTT.

The DNA for the CDR3 is TGTGCCAGCAGCTTACTTCCGGGGGCGAGGTACACTGAAGCTTTCTTT. Amino acids: CASSLLPGARYTEAFF. The rearrangement uses TRBV7-9 and TRBJ1-1, with a weak D call TRBD1 (6 bases). This CDR3 has 16 residues. Germline V gene sequence: CDR1 SEHNR, CDR2 FQNEAQ (reference sequence). The ends were cut back, 2 bases at V and 3 bases at J, with 16 bases in the middle.

The V gene is TRBV7-8, the J gene TRBJ1-1; D is unclear. Germline V gives CDR1 SGHVS, CDR2 FQNEAQ. V lost 5 bases and J lost 4, with 17 bases in between. The CDR3 consists of 15 residues. The CDR3 nucleotides read TGTGCCAGCAGCCCCCCGGGGAGTGGAGCCACTGAAGCTTTCTTT. Translated: CASSPPGSGATEAFF.